This T cell receptor beta chain appears in the sequencing data of a study of Ad26.COV2.S vaccination and SARS-CoV-2 variants. At the level of the study: Trial arm assignment for the donor was COV1001 Ad26.COV2.S. General study findings and limits: In TCR breadth and depth analyses, total T cell responses may have been underestimated.

The germline V gene encodes CDR1 MNHEY and CDR2 SVGAGI. The V and J ends lost 6 bases and 1 base respectively, with 13 bases between them. This CDR3 contains 14 residues. Comment on this clone: Its antigen remains unknown.

Treatment of the sample: roughly 19 received Ad26.COV2.S at low or high dose, single or two shots; 5 received placebo; per-sample allocation not given. Samples came from day 63 after the first vaccine or placebo injection. At a Boston site, the person donating was an adult of 18-55 years. Expression of Wuhan-strain SARS-CoV-2 spike came from the Ad26 vector that formed the vaccine. Profiled with immunoSEQ multiplex PCR; TCRdb holds only in-frame clones, not every one. The data contain some 480,000 clones, 87% of them seen just once; the ten biggest clones take up 13%. The sample was peripheral blood, taken in a trial of Ad26.COV2.S vaccine versus placebo. This receptor was taken from a person between 18 and 59 years old who received the Ad26.COV2.S COVID-19 vaccine or a placebo. The V gene is TRBV6-5, the J gene TRBJ2-7; D not resolved. CDR3 nucleotide sequence: TGTGCCAGCAGGCGACTCGTTCAATCCTACGAGCAGTACTTC. Protein sequence: CASRRLVQSYEQYF.